This is a list of T cell receptor beta chains from one sample in a study of OX40 agonist ivuxolimab in advanced cancers. Sequencing used immunoSEQ multiplex PCR; TCRdb keeps in-frame clones, though not all of them. The sample has tens of thousands of clones, approximately 80% seen once; the top ten hold more than 9%. This sample comprised CD4+ or CD8+ T cells sorted from blood, obtained in a trial of the OX40 agonist ivuxolimab. These TCRs come from an adult with an advanced solid tumor such as melanoma, head and neck, liver or kidney cancer. The CDR3 runs from the conserved cysteine through the conserved F or W. Fields, in order: CDR3 DNA, CDR3 protein, D gene, J gene, clone size, V gene. A D gene is named only where the DNA matches it firmly. Clone size is shown for a subset of rows, as once, few, many or a class of expanded clone.

TGTGCCAGCAGCTCAACTAGCGGGGGTGCTCAGTTCTTC	CASSSTSGGAQFF	TRBD2	TRBJ2-1	NA	TRBV7-2
TGTGCCTGGAGAAACAGTCGGATAGGGGAAGCTTTCTTT	CAWRNSRIGEAFF	NA	TRBJ1-1	few	TRBV30
TGTGCCATCAGTAGTGATAGGATTAGATCCTACGAGCAGTACTTC	CAISSDRIRSYEQYF	NA	TRBJ2-7	NA	TRBV10-3
TGTGCCAGCAGCGCCCGGGCAGGGGGCAGGGACGAGCAGTACTTC	CASSARAGGRDEQYF	TRBD1	TRBJ2-7	NA	TRBV28
TGTGCCAGCAGTTACACGAGTTACGAGCAGTACTTC	CASSYTSYEQYF	NA	TRBJ2-7	NA	TRBV6-6
TGCGCCAGCAGCCAAGCCCCGACAGGGTTGACTGAAGCTTTCTTT	CASSQAPTGLTEAFF	TRBD1	TRBJ1-1	once	TRBV4-1
TGCGCCAGCCGGAGGGGGGCCGGGGAGCTGTTTTTT	CASRRGAGELFF	NA	TRBJ2-2	few	TRBV5-1
TGTGCCAGCAAAAGGGTGAACACTGAAGCTTTCTTT	CASKRVNTEAFF	NA	TRBJ1-1	few	TRBV28
TGTGCCAGCAGCTTGGGGACTAGCGTGTTGGATACGCAGTATTTT	CASSLGTSVLDTQYF	TRBD2	TRBJ2-3	NA	TRBV5-4
TGTGCCAGCAGTTACTCGCAAAGGGCAGACACTGAAGCTTTCTTT	CASSYSQRADTEAFF	NA	TRBJ1-1	NA	TRBV6-5
TGTGCCTGGAGTCTTTTGGACAGGGGTGGCACCATATATTTT	CAWSLLDRGGTIYF	TRBD1	TRBJ1-3	NA	TRBV30
TGCGCCAGCAGTGCGGGAGGCTCGGACACCGGGGAGCTGTTTTTT	CASSAGGSDTGELFF	TRBD2	TRBJ2-2	few	TRBV10-2
TGTGCCAGCAGTCCGAGCGGGAGTCGGTACGAGCAGTACTTC	CASSPSGSRYEQYF	TRBD2	TRBJ2-7	NA	TRBV6-5
TGTGCCTGGAGTACACCGGGACAGCTTTATGGCTACACCTTC	CAWSTPGQLYGYTF	TRBD1	TRBJ1-2	NA	TRBV30
TGTGCCAGCAGCTTAGCTGGCGGGCTAATCAGTGGCTACACCTTC	CASSLAGGLISGYTF	NA	TRBJ1-2	NA	TRBV7-9
TGTGCCATCAGTGGGGGTGTTGGGGAGGAGACCCAGTACTTC	CAISGGVGEETQYF	NA	TRBJ2-5	NA	TRBV10-3
TGTGCCATCAGTACATTAGAAAACGAAAAACTGTTTTTT	CAISTLENEKLFF	NA	TRBJ1-4	few	TRBV10-3
TGTGCCAGCAGCACCCCCACAGGAACTAATGAGCAGTTCTTC	CASSTPTGTNEQFF	NA	TRBJ2-1	NA	TRBV5-4
TGCGCCAGCAGCTTGGAGGGACAGGATTCCTACGAGCAGTACTTC	CASSLEGQDSYEQYF	TRBD1	TRBJ2-7	NA	TRBV5-1
TGTGCCAGCAGACGAAACAGCGGAGGGTACGAGCAGTACTTC	CASRRNSGGYEQYF	NA	TRBJ2-7	NA	TRBV6-5
TGTGCCAGCAGCCCAGGAGACAGGGCGGCTAATGAAAAACTGTTTTTT	CASSPGDRAANEKLFF	TRBD1	TRBJ1-4	few	TRBV11-2
TGTGCCAGCAGCCAGGGGGTTCAGCCCCAGCATTTT	CASSQGVQPQHF	NA	TRBJ1-5	NA	TRBV14
TGTGCCAGTAGTTCCTCGGGAACTGTATTAGCCAAAAACATTCAGTACTTC	CASSSSGTVLAKNIQYF	NA	TRBJ2-4	NA	TRBV19
TGTGCCAGCAGGCCCGGGGGACAGAACGAGAACACTGAAGCTTTCTTT	CASRPGGQNENTEAFF	TRBD1	TRBJ1-1	once	TRBV28
TGTGCCTGGAGTTCCGGTACGGGGGGCTCTGGAAACACCATATATTTT	CAWSSGTGGSGNTIYF	NA	TRBJ1-3	NA	TRBV30
TGTGCCAGCAGCTTGGTATCGGTCAATGAGCAGTTCTTC	CASSLVSVNEQFF	NA	TRBJ2-1	once	TRBV5-4
TGTGCCAGCAGCTTTATCCCCAGGGGTAACTATGGCTACACCTTC	CASSFIPRGNYGYTF	NA	TRBJ1-2	NA	TRBV5-5
TGTGCCAGCAGCCCCCAGGGCAGGGGGCTTCCCGAGACCCAGTACTTC	CASSPQGRGLPETQYF	TRBD1	TRBJ2-5	once	TRBV9
TGTGCCAGCAGTTTGCTCAACGGAGCCCCGAACACCGGGGAGCTGTTTTTT	CASSLLNGAPNTGELFF	NA	TRBJ2-2	NA	TRBV27
TGTGCCAGTAGTATGTCCGGGCGCGGGCAGTCCTACGAGCAGTACTTC	CASSMSGRGQSYEQYF	NA	TRBJ2-7	NA	TRBV19
TGTGCCAGCAGCTTACGCCTACAGGGAACTGAAGCTTTCTTT	CASSLRLQGTEAFF	NA	TRBJ1-1	NA	TRBV11-1